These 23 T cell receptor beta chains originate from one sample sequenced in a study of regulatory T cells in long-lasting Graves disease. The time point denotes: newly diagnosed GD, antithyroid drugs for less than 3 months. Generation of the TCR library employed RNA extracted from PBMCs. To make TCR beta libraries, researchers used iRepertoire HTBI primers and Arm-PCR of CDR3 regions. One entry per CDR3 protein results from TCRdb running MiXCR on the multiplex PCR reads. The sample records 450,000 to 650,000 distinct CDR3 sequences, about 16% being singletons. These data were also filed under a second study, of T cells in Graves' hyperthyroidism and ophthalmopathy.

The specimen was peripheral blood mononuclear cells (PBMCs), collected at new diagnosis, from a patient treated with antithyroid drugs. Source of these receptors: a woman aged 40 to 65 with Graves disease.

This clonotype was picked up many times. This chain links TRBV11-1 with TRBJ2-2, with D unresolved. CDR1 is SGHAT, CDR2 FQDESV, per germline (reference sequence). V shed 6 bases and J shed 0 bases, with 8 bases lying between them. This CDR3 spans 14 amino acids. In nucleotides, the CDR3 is TGTGCCAGCAGAAGGGCCGCGAACACCGGGGAGCTGTTTTTT. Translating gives CASRRAANTGELFF.

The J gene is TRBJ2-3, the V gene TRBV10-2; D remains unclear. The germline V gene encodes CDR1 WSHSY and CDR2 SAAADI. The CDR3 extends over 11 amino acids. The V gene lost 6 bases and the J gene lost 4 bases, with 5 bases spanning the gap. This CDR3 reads CASSDADTQYF. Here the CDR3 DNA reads TGCGCCAGCAGCGACGCAGATACGCAGTATTTT.

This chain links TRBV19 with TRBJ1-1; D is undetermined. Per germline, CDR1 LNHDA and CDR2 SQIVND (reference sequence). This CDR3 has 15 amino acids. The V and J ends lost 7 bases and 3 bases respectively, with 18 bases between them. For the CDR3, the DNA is TGTGCCAGTACCCCTCGCGGAGCCTCCTACACTGAAGCTTTCTTT. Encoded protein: CASTPRGASYTEAFF.

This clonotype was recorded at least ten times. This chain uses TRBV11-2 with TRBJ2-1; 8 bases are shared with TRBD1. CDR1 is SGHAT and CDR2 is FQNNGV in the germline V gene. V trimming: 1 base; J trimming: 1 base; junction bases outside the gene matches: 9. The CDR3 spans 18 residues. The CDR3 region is CASSLAQGDVWSYNEQFF. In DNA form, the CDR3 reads TGTGCCAGCAGCTTAGCACAGGGGGACGTGTGGTCCTACAATGAGCAGTTCTTC.

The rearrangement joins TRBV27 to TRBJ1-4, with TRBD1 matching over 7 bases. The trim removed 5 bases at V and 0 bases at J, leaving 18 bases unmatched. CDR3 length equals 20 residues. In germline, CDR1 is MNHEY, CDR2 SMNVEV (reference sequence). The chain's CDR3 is CASSQYRGLWTTATNEKLFF. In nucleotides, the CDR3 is TGTGCCAGCAGTCAATACAGGGGCTTATGGACTACAGCAACTAATGAAAAACTGTTTTTT. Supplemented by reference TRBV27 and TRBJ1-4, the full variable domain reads EAQVTQNPRYLITVTGKKLTVTCSQNMNHEYMSWYRQDPGLGLRQIYYSMNVEVTDKGDVPEGYKVSRKEKRNFPLILESPSPNQTSLYFCASSQYRGLWTTATNEKLFFGSGTQLSVL.

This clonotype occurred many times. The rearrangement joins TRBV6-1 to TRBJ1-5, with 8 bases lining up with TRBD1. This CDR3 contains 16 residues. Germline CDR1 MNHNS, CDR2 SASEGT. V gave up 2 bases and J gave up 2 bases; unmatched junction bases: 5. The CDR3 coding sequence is TGTGCCAGCAGTGAACGCAGGGGGCACGGCAATCAGCCCCAGCATTTT. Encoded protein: CASSERRGHGNQPQHF.

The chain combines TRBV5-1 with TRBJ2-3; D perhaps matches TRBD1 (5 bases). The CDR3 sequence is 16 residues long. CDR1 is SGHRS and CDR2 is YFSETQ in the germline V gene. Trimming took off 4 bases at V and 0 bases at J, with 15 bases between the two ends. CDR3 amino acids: CASSVRTPHSTDTQYF. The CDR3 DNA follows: TGCGCCAGCAGCGTGCGGACACCCCATAGCACAGATACGCAGTATTTT.

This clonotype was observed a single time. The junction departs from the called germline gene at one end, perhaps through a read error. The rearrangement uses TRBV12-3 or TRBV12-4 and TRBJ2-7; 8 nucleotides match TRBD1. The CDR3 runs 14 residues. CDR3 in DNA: TGTGCCAGCGGTTTAAGACAGGGGACCTACGAGCAGTACTTC. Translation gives CASGLRQGTYEQYF.

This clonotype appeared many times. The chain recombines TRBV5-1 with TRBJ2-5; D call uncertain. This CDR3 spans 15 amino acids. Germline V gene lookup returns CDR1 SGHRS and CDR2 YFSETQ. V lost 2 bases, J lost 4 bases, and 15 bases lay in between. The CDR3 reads CASSLTSQPTETQYF. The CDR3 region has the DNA TGCGCCAGCAGCTTAACGAGCCAACCAACAGAGACCCAGTACTTC. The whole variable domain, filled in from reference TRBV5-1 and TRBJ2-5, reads KAGVTQTPRYLIKTRGQQVTLSCSPISGHRSVSWYQQTPGQGLQFLFEYFSETQRNKGNFPGRFSGRQFSNSRSEMNVSTLELGDSALYLCASSLTSQPTETQYFGPGTRLLVL.

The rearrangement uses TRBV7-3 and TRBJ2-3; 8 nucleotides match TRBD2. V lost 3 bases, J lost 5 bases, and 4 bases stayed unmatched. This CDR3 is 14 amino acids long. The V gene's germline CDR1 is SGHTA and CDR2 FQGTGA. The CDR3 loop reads CASSFGGAEDTQYF. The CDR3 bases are TGTGCCAGCAGCTTCGGGGGGGCGGAAGATACGCAGTATTTT.

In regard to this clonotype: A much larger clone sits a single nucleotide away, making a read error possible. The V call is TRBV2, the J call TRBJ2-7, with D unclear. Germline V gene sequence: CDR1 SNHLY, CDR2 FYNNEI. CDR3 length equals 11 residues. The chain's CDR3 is CAGSVSYEQYF. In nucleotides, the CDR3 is TGTGCCGGCAGTGTGTCCTACGAGCAGTACTTC.

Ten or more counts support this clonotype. CDR3 residues: CASRKGALMDTEAFF. CDR3 in DNA: TGTGCCAGCAGAAAGGGGGCGCTAATGGACACTGAAGCTTTCTTT. This chain connects TRBV27 to TRBJ1-1, with 7 bases that match TRBD1. The CDR3 has 15 amino acids. J gave up 3 bases and V 6 bases, and 10 bases lay outside the gene matches. Germline V gene data show CDR1 as MNHEY and CDR2 as SMNVEV (reference sequence).

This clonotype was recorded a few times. CDR3 sequence: CASSYFLGQPQHF. The CDR3 DNA reads as TGTGCCAGCAGTTACTTTTTGGGTCAGCCCCAGCATTTT. The rearrangement uses TRBV6-2 or TRBV6-3 and TRBJ1-5, with D unclear. The CDR3 spans 13 residues. Looked up from germline, CDR1 is MNHEY and CDR2 is SVGEGT. V lost 1 base to trimming and J lost 6 bases, with 7 bases between them.

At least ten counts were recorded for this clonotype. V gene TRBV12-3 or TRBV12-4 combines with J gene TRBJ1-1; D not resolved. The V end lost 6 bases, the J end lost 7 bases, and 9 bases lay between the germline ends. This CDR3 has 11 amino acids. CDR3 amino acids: CASSVDIEAFF. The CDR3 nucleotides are TGTGCCAGCAGCGTAGATATTGAAGCTTTCTTT.

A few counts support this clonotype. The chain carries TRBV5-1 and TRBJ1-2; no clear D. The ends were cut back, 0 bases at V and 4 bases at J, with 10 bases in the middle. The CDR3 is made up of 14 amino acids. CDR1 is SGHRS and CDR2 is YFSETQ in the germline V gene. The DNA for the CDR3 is TGCGCCAGCAGCTTGGGGGCCACTGTCTATGGCTACACCTTC. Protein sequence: CASSLGATVYGYTF.

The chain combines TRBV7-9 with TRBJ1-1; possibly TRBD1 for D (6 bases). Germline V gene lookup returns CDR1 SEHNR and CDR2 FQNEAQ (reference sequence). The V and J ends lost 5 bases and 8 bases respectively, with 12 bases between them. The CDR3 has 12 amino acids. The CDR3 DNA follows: TGTGCCAGCAGCACCCGGACAGACGAAGCTTTCTTT. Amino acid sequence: CASSTRTDEAFF.

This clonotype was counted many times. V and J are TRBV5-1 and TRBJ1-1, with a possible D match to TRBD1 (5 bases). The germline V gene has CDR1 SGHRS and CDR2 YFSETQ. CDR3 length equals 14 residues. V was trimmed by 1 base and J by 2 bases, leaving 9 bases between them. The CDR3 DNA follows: TGCGCCAGCAGCTTGTGGCAGGGAAACACTGAAGCTTTCTTT. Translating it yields CASSLWQGNTEAFF. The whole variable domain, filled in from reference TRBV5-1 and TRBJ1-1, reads KAGVTQTPRYLIKTRGQQVTLSCSPISGHRSVSWYQQTPGQGLQFLFEYFSETQRNKGNFPGRFSGRQFSNSRSEMNVSTLELGDSALYLCASSLWQGNTEAFFGQGTRLTVV.

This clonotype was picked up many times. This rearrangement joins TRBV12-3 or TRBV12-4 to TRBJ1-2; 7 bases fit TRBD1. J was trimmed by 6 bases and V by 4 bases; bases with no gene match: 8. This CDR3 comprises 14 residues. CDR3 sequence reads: CASSSPPGQHGYTF. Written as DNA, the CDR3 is TGTGCCAGCAGTTCACCCCCGGGACAGCATGGCTACACCTTC.

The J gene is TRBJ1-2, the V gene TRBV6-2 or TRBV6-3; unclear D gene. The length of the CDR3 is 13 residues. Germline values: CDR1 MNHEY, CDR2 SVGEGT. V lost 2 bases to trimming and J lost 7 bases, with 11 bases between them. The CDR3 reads CASSYGSRGGYTF. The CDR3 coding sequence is TGTGCCAGCAGTTACGGGTCCCGTGGTGGCTACACCTTC.

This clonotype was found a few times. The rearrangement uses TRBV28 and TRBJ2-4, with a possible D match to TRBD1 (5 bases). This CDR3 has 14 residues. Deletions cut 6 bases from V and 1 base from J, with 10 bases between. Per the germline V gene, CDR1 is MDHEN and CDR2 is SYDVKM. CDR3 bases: TGTGCCAGCAGGGCAGGGTCGGCCAAAAACATTCAGTACTTC. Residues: CASRAGSAKNIQYF.

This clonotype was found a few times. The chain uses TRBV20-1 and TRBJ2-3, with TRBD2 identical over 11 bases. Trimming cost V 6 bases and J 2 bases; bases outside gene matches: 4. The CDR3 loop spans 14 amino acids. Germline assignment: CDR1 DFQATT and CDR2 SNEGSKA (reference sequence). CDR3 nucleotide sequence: TGCAGTGCGGTAGCGGGGGGGTTCACAGATACGCAGTATTTT. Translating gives CSAVAGGFTDTQYF.

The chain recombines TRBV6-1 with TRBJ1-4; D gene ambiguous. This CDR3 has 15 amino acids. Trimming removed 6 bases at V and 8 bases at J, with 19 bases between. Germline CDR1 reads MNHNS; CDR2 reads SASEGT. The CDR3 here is CASSFYGTNGEKLFF. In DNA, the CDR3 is TGTGCCAGCAGCTTTTACGGTACAAATGGGGAAAAACTGTTTTTT.

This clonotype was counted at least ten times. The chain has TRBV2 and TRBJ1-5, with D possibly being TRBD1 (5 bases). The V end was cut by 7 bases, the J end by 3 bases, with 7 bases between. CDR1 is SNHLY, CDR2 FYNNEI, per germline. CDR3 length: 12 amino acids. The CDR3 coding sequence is TGTGCCAGCAACAGGATCAATCAGCCCCAGCATTTT. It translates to CASNRINQPQHF.